This T cell receptor beta chain was documented in a study of CD8 T cells in ankylosing spondylitis. Note on this clonotype: What it recognizes is unknown.

Library preparation for TCR beta used quantitative 5'-RACE with molecular barcodes. Each CDR3 protein gets one entry after TCRdb re-called the 5' RACE reads with MiXCR. Altogether about 160,000 distinct CDR3 sequences are present, about a sixth being singletons, with the ten largest covering under 9%. CDR3 length: 17 amino acids. J gave up 2 bases and V 5 bases, and 6 bases lay outside the gene matches. The germline V gene encodes CDR1 SGHVS and CDR2 FQNEAQ. Study findings and constraints: It appeared that ankylosing spondylitis blood was characterized by a TCR beta motif of 8 or 9 highly homologous variants. CD8+ by phenotype, disease-linked clones were relatively rare in peripheral blood.

This clonotype was sampled from a male donor with ankylosing spondylitis or in good health (not recorded which). Specimen: blood, either unsorted or a sorted T cell fraction (not recorded which). This chain links TRBV7-8 with TRBJ2-2; 12 bases match TRBD2. As DNA, the CDR3 is TGTGCCAGCAGCACCCGGACTAGCGGGGTTAACACCGGGGAGCTGTTTTTT. Its translation is CASSTRTSGVNTGELFF.